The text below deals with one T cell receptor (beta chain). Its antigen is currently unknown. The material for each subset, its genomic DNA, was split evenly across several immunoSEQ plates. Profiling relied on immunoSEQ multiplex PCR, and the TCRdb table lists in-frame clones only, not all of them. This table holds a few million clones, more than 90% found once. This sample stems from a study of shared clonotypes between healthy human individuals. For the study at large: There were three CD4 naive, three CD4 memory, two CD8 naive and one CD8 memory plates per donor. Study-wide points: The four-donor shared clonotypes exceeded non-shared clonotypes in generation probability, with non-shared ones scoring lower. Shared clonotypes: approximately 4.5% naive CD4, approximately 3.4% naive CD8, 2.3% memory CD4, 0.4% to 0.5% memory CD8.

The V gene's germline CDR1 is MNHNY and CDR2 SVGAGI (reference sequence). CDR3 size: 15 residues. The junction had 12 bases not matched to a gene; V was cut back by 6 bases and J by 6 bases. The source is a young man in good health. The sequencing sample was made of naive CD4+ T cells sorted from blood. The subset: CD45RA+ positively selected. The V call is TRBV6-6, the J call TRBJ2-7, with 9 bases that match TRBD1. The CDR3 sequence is CASRSHRDREVEQYF. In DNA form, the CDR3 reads TGTGCCAGCAGGTCCCACCGGGACAGGGAGGTCGAGCAGTACTTC.